The rows below give T cell receptor beta chains drawn from one sample of a study of shared clonotypes between healthy human individuals. The assay was immunoSEQ multiplex PCR, and TCRdb's table has in-frame clones only and misses some. The top ten hold about 0.41% of the sample, which has 2.3 million or so clones, 93% seen once. Source material: naive CD4+ T cells from PBMCs. These receptors were collected from a man younger than 35 in good health. Some clones in this sample may be carry-over from other donors' samples. Both conserved end residues are part of each CDR3. The D gene is left open where the match is weak. Rows may omit the clone size; those that give it use once, few, many or a size class.

cdr3_length	v_call	d_call	clone_size	j_call	cdr3_nt	cdr3_aa
15	TRBV19	.	once	TRBJ1-2	TGTGCCAGTAGTATAACAGGCGCCACTAACTATGGCTACACCTTC	CASSITGATNYGYTF
13	TRBV7-2	.	.	TRBJ2-7	TGTGCCAGCAGCGCACAGGAGGCAATCGAGCAGTACTTC	CASSAQEAIEQYF
16	TRBV28	.	.	TRBJ2-5	TGTGCCAGCAGTCGACCGACAGGGAGGTACCAAGAGACCCAGTACTTC	CASSRPTGRYQETQYF
13	TRBV28	.	few	TRBJ1-1	TGTGCCAGCAGTTTACTCACGAACACTGAAGCTTTCTTT	CASSLLTNTEAFF
14	TRBV28	TRBD1	.	TRBJ1-5	TGTGCCAGCAGTTTGCCGGGACAGGGACAGCCCCAGCATTTT	CASSLPGQGQPQHF
14	TRBV6-6	.	once	TRBJ1-1	TGTGCCAGCAGTTACTCGCAGGGTTTCTCTGAAGCTTTCTTT	CASSYSQGFSEAFF
15	TRBV18	TRBD2	.	TRBJ2-5	TGTGCCAGCTCACCACCGGGACTATTACAAGAGACCCAGTACTTC	CASSPPGLLQETQYF
15	TRBV6-5	.	.	TRBJ1-1	TGTGCCAGCAGTCCCACAGGGTCTGGTGGCACTGAAGCTTTCTTT	CASSPTGSGGTEAFF
15	TRBV5-1	.	.	TRBJ1-5	TGCGCCAGCAGCTTGGTTCCGAACGCGGGTCAGCCCCAGCATTTT	CASSLVPNAGQPQHF
15	TRBV5-6	TRBD2	once	TRBJ2-3	TGTGCCAGCAGCTTGTTTAGCGGGAGGAAAGATACGCAGTATTTT	CASSLFSGRKDTQYF
16	TRBV4-2	.	.	TRBJ2-7	TGTGCCAGCAGCCAAGATCACGCGACTGAAGCCTACGAGCAGTACTTC	CASSQDHATEAYEQYF
14	TRBV6-6	.	.	TRBJ1-1	TGTGCCAGCAGTTACGGGACGGTTAACACTGAAGCTTTCTTT	CASSYGTVNTEAFF
14	TRBV28	TRBD2	.	TRBJ2-7	TGTGCCAGCAGAAGGACTAGCGGGATCTACGAGCAGTACTTC	CASRRTSGIYEQYF
16	TRBV7-6	.	.	TRBJ2-5	TGTGCCAGCAGCTTAAGGGGGAGCGGGGCATGGGAGACCCAGTACTTC	CASSLRGSGAWETQYF
14	TRBV2	.	.	TRBJ1-2	TGTGCCAGCAGTGAACGGGCAGGGAGCTATGGCTACACCTTC	CASSERAGSYGYTF
15	TRBV25-1	.	.	TRBJ2-1	TGTGCCAGCAGTGAAGGGCGGTACTCCTACAATGAGCAGTTCTTC	CASSEGRYSYNEQFF
13	TRBV7-2	.	.	TRBJ1-1	TGTGCCAGCAGCCCGACGGGGAACACTGAAGCTTTCTTT	CASSPTGNTEAFF
16	TRBV6-6	.	.	TRBJ1-5	TGTGCCAGCAGTTACTTTTCCGGGACGAGCAATCAGCCCCAGCATTTT	CASSYFSGTSNQPQHF
12	TRBV9	.	.	TRBJ1-2	TGTGCCAGCAGCGAACCGACAAGTGGCTACACCTTC	CASSEPTSGYTF
15	TRBV5-4	TRBD1	.	TRBJ1-2	TGTGCCAGCTCAGCATATACAGGGGGCTCAACTGGCTACACCTTC	CASSAYTGGSTGYTF
17	TRBV7-3	TRBD2	once	TRBJ2-2	TGTGCCAGCAGCCTAACCGTAGCGGGAGGTCTCACCGGGGAGCTGTTTTTT	CASSLTVAGGLTGELFF
13	TRBV5-1	.	.	TRBJ1-1	TGCGCCAGCAGCCCCGTTGGGCGCACTGAAGCTTTCTTT	CASSPVGRTEAFF
13	TRBV5-4	.	.	TRBJ1-2	TGTGCCAGCAGCCAGGGGTGGGGTGAGGGCTACACCTTC	CASSQGWGEGYTF
15	TRBV10-3	TRBD1	.	TRBJ1-2	TGTGCCATCAGCCACTACGGACAGGGGGCGAATGGCTACACCTTC	CAISHYGQGANGYTF
15	TRBV4-1	.	.	TRBJ1-1	TGCGCCAGCAGCCGGCCGGGACGGATGAACACTGAAGCTTTCTTT	CASSRPGRMNTEAFF
13	TRBV27	TRBD2	.	TRBJ2-1	TGTGCCAGCAGTTTGAGGGAGGGCGGTGAGCAGTTCTTC	CASSLREGGEQFF
12	TRBV29-1	TRBD1	few	TRBJ1-2	TGCAGCGTTGAAGGACAGGGGGGAGGCTACACCTTC	CSVEGQGGGYTF
11	TRBV18	.	few	TRBJ1-1	TGTGCCAGCTCACCGGACACTGAAGCTTTCTTT	CASSPDTEAFF
16	TRBV28	TRBD1	.	TRBJ1-2	TGTGCCAGCAGTTTATCTGGGACAGGGGGTATCTATGGCTACACCTTC	CASSLSGTGGIYGYTF
15	TRBV28	TRBD2	.	TRBJ2-7	TGTGCCAGCAGTTTAAGGCTAGCGGGAAAAAAAGAGCAGTACTTC	CASSLRLAGKKEQYF
13	TRBV29-1	.	.	TRBJ2-3	TGCAGCACCGAACTGGGGGCCACAGATACGCAGTATTTT	CSTELGATDTQYF
12	TRBV6-1	.	.	TRBJ2-3	TGTGCCAGCAGTGGCAGTCGCCCGACGCAGTATTTT	CASSGSRPTQYF
17	TRBV5-4	TRBD2	.	TRBJ2-7	TGTGCCAGCAGCTTGGAAGGTGGGGCCCCGGGGGGCTACGAGCAGTACTTC	CASSLEGGAPGGYEQYF
16	TRBV7-2	TRBD2	.	TRBJ2-2	TGTGCCAGCAGCTTCCTAGCGGGGACGAACACCGGGGAGCTGTTTTTT	CASSFLAGTNTGELFF
14	TRBV28	.	.	TRBJ1-5	TGTGCCAGCAGTTCCCCCGGGGGCTCTTGGCCCCAGCATTTT	CASSSPGGSWPQHF
16	TRBV28	TRBD2	.	TRBJ2-1	TGTGCCAGCAGGCTGGCTGGGTGGACTAGCCGCGATGAGCAGTTCTTC	CASRLAGWTSRDEQFF
16	TRBV5-1	TRBD2	.	TRBJ2-7	TGCGCCAGCAGCTTCGGACTAGCGGGAGGAAAAGACGAGCAGTACTTC	CASSFGLAGGKDEQYF
13	TRBV11-2	.	.	TRBJ1-1	TGTGCCAGCAGCGCTCAGAGAAACACTGAAGCTTTCTTT	CASSAQRNTEAFF
11	TRBV20-1	.	.	TRBJ2-3	TGCAGTGCTCTAAGGGGAGATACGCAGTATTTT	CSALRGDTQYF
15	TRBV27	TRBD2	.	TRBJ2-7	TGTGCCAGCAGTTTCCGACTAGCGGGGGGACTCGAGCAGTACTTC	CASSFRLAGGLEQYF
17	TRBV28	TRBD1	.	TRBJ2-7	TGTGCCAGCAGTTGGGGCAGGTGGGACAGAAACTCCTACGAGCAGTACTTC	CASSWGRWDRNSYEQYF